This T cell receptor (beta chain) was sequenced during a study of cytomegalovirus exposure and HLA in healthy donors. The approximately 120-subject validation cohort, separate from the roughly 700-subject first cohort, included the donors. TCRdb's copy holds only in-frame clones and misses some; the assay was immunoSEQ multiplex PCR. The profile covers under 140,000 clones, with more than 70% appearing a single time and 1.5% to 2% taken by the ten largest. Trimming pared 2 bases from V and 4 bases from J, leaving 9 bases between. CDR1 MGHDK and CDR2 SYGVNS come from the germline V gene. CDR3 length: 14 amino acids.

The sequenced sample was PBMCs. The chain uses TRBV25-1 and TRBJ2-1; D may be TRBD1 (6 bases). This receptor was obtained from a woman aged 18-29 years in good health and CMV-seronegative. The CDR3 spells CASSEPDRYNEQFF. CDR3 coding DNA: TGTGCCAGCAGTGAACCGGACAGATACAATGAGCAGTTCTTC.